What follows are 28 T cell receptor beta chains derived from one specimen sequenced in a study of PD-1 blockade in classical Hodgkin lymphoma. Sequencing was performed with immunoSEQ multiplex PCR; in TCRdb, only in-frame clones are kept and a portion is missing. The data contain roughly 9,000 clones, around 79% of them singletons. Time point given: cycle 4 day 1 (C4D1), after 5 to 7 weeks of nivolumab. Patients all relapsed after autologous stem cell transplantation, and there was variation in brentuximab vedotin exposure. Isolation of CD4+ T cells from thawed PBMCs was performed by magnetic negative selection. The sample was CD4+ T cells from blood, taken before the fourth cycle of nivolumab. The receptor source for this set is a human donor with classical Hodgkin lymphoma.

The V gene is TRBV2, the J gene TRBJ1-6; possible D gene TRBD1, 5 bases. Germline V gene lookup returns CDR1 SNHLY and CDR2 FYNNEI. Trimming cost V 6 bases and J 11 bases, with 17 bases left between them. This CDR3 region has 14 residues. CDR3 amino acids: CASRGGPGWTPLHF. The CDR3 nucleotides read TGTGCCAGCAGGGGGGGACCGGGATGGACACCCCTCCACTTT.

The V gene is TRBV5-5, the J gene TRBJ2-3, with D maybe TRBD1 (5 bases). The length of the CDR3 is 15 residues. The germline gives CDR1 SGHKS, CDR2 YYEKEE (reference sequence). Trimming cost V 2 bases and J 5 bases, with 15 bases left between them. The CDR3 spells CASSLGVSPEDTQYF. The CDR3, as DNA: TGTGCCAGCAGCTTAGGGGTATCCCCCGAAGATACGCAGTATTTT.

The CDR3 nucleotides are TGTGCCAGCAGTTACTCGGCAGGGGTCGAGACCCAGTACTTC. It translates to CASSYSAGVETQYF. The rearrangement links TRBV6-5 to TRBJ2-5; perhaps TRBD1 as D (6 bases). The CDR3 sequence is 14 residues long. Germline CDR1 reads MNHEY; CDR2 reads SVGAGI. The ends were cut back, 0 bases at V and 5 bases at J, with 10 bases in the middle.

The genes are TRBV7-6 and TRBJ1-5; no clear D gene. Trimming took 1 base from V and 3 from J, leaving 10 bases between them. The CDR3 runs 15 residues. Per the germline V gene, CDR1 is SGHVS and CDR2 is FNYEAQ. This CDR3 reads CASSLGNAPNQPQHF. CDR3 DNA sequence: TGTGCCAGCAGCTTAGGCAACGCTCCCAATCAGCCCCAGCATTTT.

In this sample, this clone turned up a few times. The chain joins TRBV5-8 to TRBJ2-3; 10 bases agree with TRBD2. The CDR3 sequence is 14 residues long. CDR1 SGHTS and CDR2 YDEGEE come from the germline V gene. Losses at the gene ends were 7 bases for V and 7 bases for J; bases not matched to a gene: 9. This CDR3 is CASLRAGGPNTQYF. The CDR3, as DNA: TGTGCCAGCTTGCGAGCGGGGGGGCCGAATACGCAGTATTTT.

The chain carries TRBV21-1 and TRBJ2-3; the DNA was not used to check the table's D call, TRBD2. TRBV21-1 is described as a pseudogene. This CDR3 is 19 amino acids long. The DNA of the CDR3 is TGTGCCAGCAGCCCCCCGGAGGGCCTAACGGGGTTACGAACAGATACGCAGTATTTT. The encoded protein is CASSPPEGLTGLRTDTQYF.

The chain is built from TRBV18 and TRBJ1-5; perhaps TRBD1 as D (5 bases). V lost 2 bases and J 6 bases, leaving 14 bases between the germline ends. This CDR3 is built from 15 residues. The V gene's germline CDR1 is KGHSH and CDR2 LQKENI. CDR3 nucleotide sequence: TGTGCCAGCTCACCAGGCGCAGCGCAGGGTCAGCCCCAGCATTTT. It translates to CASSPGAAQGQPQHF. The full variable domain, completed using reference TRBV18 and TRBJ1-5, is NAGVMQNPRHLVRRRGQEARLRCSPMKGHSHVYWYRQLPEEGLKFMVYLQKENIIDESGMPKERFSAEFPKEGPSILRIQQVVRGDSAAYFCASSPGAAQGQPQHFGDGTRLSIL.

The V and J genes are TRBV9 and TRBJ2-5; TRBD1 might be the D (5 bases). Trimming removed 4 bases at V and 5 bases at J, with 12 bases between. CDR3 length equals 13 residues. CDR1 and CDR2 from the germline V gene are SGDLS and YYNGEE. For the CDR3, the DNA is TGTGCCAGCAGCCCCCAGGGTTTCGAGACCCAGTACTTC. Translating gives CASSPQGFETQYF.

The chain is built from TRBV5-1 and TRBJ1-1, with no clear D. Germline loops: CDR1 SGHRS, CDR2 YFSETQ. V dropped 1 base and J dropped 1 base, with 8 bases sitting between them. This CDR3 has 14 residues. The DNA for the CDR3 is TGCGCCAGCAGCTTGATGACTTCGAACACTGAAGCTTTCTTT. Amino acids: CASSLMTSNTEAFF.

This clone turned up a few times. V is TRBV10-3 and J is TRBJ2-5; D uncertain. V shed 2 bases and J shed 6 bases, with 19 bases lying between them. Germline assignment: CDR1 ENHRY and CDR2 SYGVKD. There are 16 residues in the CDR3. CDR3 in amino acids: CAISETSGPLEKTQYF. The CDR3 DNA is TGTGCCATCAGTGAGACTTCCGGGCCCCTAGAAAAGACCCAGTACTTC.

This chain links TRBV7-2 with TRBJ1-3; the D is unclear. V lost 4 bases to trimming and J lost 2 bases, with 9 bases between them. CDR1 and CDR2 from the germline V gene are SGHTA and FQGNSA. This CDR3 has 14 amino acids. The CDR3 here is CASSSARAGNTIYF. The CDR3 DNA reads TGTGCCAGCAGCTCGGCAAGAGCTGGAAACACCATATATTTT.

The J gene is TRBJ2-7, the V gene TRBV28, with a tentative D call TRBD1 (5 bases). Germline values: CDR1 MDHEN, CDR2 SYDVKM. V shed 5 bases and J shed 6 bases, with 8 bases lying between them. The CDR3 runs 11 residues. CDR3 DNA: TGTGCCAGCAGTCAAGGGGTCGAGCAGTACTTC. It is translated as CASSQGVEQYF.

The genes are TRBV28 and TRBJ1-2, with unresolved D. Germline CDR1 and CDR2: MDHEN and SYDVKM. The CDR3 is made up of 13 amino acids. Trimming removed 6 bases at V and 7 bases at J, with 15 bases between. The CDR3 nucleotides read TGTGCCAGCAGCTCCCCCCAGAGGGTTGGCTACACCTTC. Translation: CASSSPQRVGYTF.

The chain links TRBV11-2 to TRBJ2-1; D remains unclear. The CDR3 spans 14 residues. With 1 base removed from V and 1 base from J, the gap between germline ends came to 5 bases. Per the germline V gene, CDR1 is SGHAT and CDR2 is FQNNGV. Here the CDR3 reads CASSLVMSYNEQFF. Written as DNA, the CDR3 is TGTGCCAGCAGCTTAGTCATGTCCTACAATGAGCAGTTCTTC.

The rearrangement joins TRBV6-6 to TRBJ1-1; possibly TRBD1 for D (6 bases). Germline CDR1 is MNHNY and CDR2 is SVGAGI (reference sequence). The CDR3 runs 15 residues. Trimming pared 2 bases from V and 5 bases from J, leaving 15 bases between. CDR3 sequence (DNA): TGTGCCAGCAGTTACCCGGGACACCCTGGGACTGAAGCTTTCTTT. Amino acid sequence: CASSYPGHPGTEAFF.

The V gene is TRBV18, the J gene TRBJ2-7; 8 bases align to TRBD1. CDR1 is KGHSH, CDR2 LQKENI, per germline. The CDR3 sequence is 14 residues long. After removal of 2 bases from V and 4 bases from J, the junction contained 4 bases not matched to a gene. The CDR3 coding sequence is TGTGCCAGCTCACCAAGACAGGGGACGTACGAGCAGTACTTC. It translates to CASSPRQGTYEQYF.

This clone was detected only once. This rearrangement joins TRBV4-2 to TRBJ2-3, with D unclear. Germline loops: CDR1 LGHNA, CDR2 YNFKEQ. This CDR3 spans 14 amino acids. The V end was cut by 1 base, the J end by 2 bases, with 7 bases between. The CDR3 loop is CASSQGLLTDTQYF. CDR3 nucleotide sequence: TGTGCCAGCAGCCAAGGTCTACTCACAGATACGCAGTATTTT.

The chain combines TRBV7-2 with TRBJ2-6; D possibly uses TRBD1 or TRBD2 (6 bases each). Germline CDR1 SGHTA, CDR2 FQGNSA. CDR3 length equals 18 residues. The V gene lost 2 bases and the J gene lost 2 bases, with 16 bases spanning the gap. The CDR3 DNA is TGTGCCAGCAGCTTACGCTTCGGGGGCCGGACTGGGGCCAACGTCCTGACTTTC. It codes for CASSLRFGGRTGANVLTF.

This chain connects TRBV7-9 to TRBJ1-1; D is undetermined. The germline V gene has CDR1 SEHNR and CDR2 FQNEAQ (reference sequence). This CDR3 is 12 amino acids long. V gave up 2 bases and J gave up 5 bases, with 6 bases separating them. The CDR3 region has the DNA TGTGCCAGCAGCTTATTGGAGACTGAAGCTTTCTTT. Its translation is CASSLLETEAFF.

The chain recombines TRBV5-6 with TRBJ1-2, with TRBD1 matching over 10 bases. Losses at the gene ends were 1 base for V and 4 bases for J; bases not matched to a gene: 7. This CDR3 is 16 amino acids long. Germline V gene data show CDR1 as SGHDT and CDR2 as YYEEEE. The CDR3 is CASSLWGTGDPYGYTF. The CDR3 DNA reads as TGTGCCAGCAGCTTGTGGGGGACAGGGGATCCCTATGGCTACACCTTC.

The chain has TRBV7-2 and TRBJ2-7, with D possibly being TRBD2 (6 bases). This CDR3 contains 15 residues. Germline CDR1 is SGHTA and CDR2 is FQGNSA. The V and J ends lost 5 bases and 2 bases respectively, with 16 bases between them. The CDR3 is CASSQERTGAYEQYF. The DNA for the CDR3 is TGTGCCAGCAGCCAAGAGAGGACGGGGGCCTACGAGCAGTACTTC.

V gene TRBV12-5 combines with J gene TRBJ2-1, with TRBD2 matching over 8 bases. The ends lost 1 base at V and 6 bases at J; junction bases unmatched: 11. Germline values: CDR1 LGHNT, CDR2 FRNRAP. CDR3 size: 17 residues. The CDR3 nucleotides read TGTGCTAGTGGTTTGGGGACACTAGCGGTGGCCGTCAATGAGCAGTTCTTC. Amino acid sequence: CASGLGTLAVAVNEQFF.

This chain connects TRBV6-1 to TRBJ2-7; D assignment may be TRBD1 or TRBD2 (5 bases each). Germline CDR1 MNHNS, CDR2 SASEGT. Trimming cost V 1 base and J 6 bases, with 13 bases left between them. There are 14 residues in the CDR3. CDR3 nucleotides: TGTGCCAGCAGTGAAGGAGGGACGAGGCTCGAGCAGTACGTC. Translation gives CASSEGGTRLEQYV.

This chain joins TRBV11-2 and TRBJ1-1; 8 bases are shared with TRBD1. This CDR3 has 13 residues. Germline trimming cut 3 bases from V and 6 bases from J; bases unmatched to any gene: 3. The germline V gene encodes CDR1 SGHAT and CDR2 FQNNGV. DNA of the CDR3: TGTGCCAGCAGCTTGCAGGGGGCAGCTGAAGCTTTCTTT. Its translation is CASSLQGAAEAFF.

This clone was counted only a few times. V usage is TRBV9 and J usage is TRBJ1-2, with unresolved D. With 0 bases removed from V and 4 bases from J, the gap between germline ends came to 10 bases. The CDR3 is 14 amino acids. Germline assignment: CDR1 SGDLS and CDR2 YYNGEE. The chain's CDR3 is CASSVAGEGYGYTF. The CDR3 DNA follows: TGTGCCAGCAGCGTAGCCGGAGAAGGCTATGGCTACACCTTC. Complete variable domain (other parts from reference TRBV9 and TRBJ1-2): DSGVTQTPKHLITATGQRVTLRCSPRSGDLSVYWYQQSLDQGLQFLIQYYNGEERAKGNILERFSAQQFPDLHSELNLSSLELGDSALYFCASSVAGEGYGYTFGSGTRLTVV.

The rearrangement joins TRBV11-2 to TRBJ1-4; 9 bases align to TRBD1. V trimming: 5 bases; J trimming: 3 bases; junction bases outside the gene matches: 7. This CDR3 is built from 16 residues. Germline V gene sequence: CDR1 SGHAT, CDR2 FQNNGV. The chain's CDR3 is CASSSWGDRANEKLFF. In DNA form, the CDR3 reads TGTGCCAGCAGCAGCTGGGGGGACAGGGCTAATGAAAAACTGTTTTTT.

A few counts support this clone. Within the sample, other DNA sequences also encode this same CDR3. The chain has TRBV9 and TRBJ2-3, with 10 bases aligning to TRBD2. Trimming removed 3 bases from V and 1 base from J; junction bases left unmatched: 5. Germline V gene data show CDR1 as SGDLS and CDR2 as YYNGEE. The CDR3 is 16 amino acids. In nucleotides, the CDR3 is TGTGCCAGCAGCGAGAGGAGCGGGGGGGGCACAGATACGCAGTATTTT. Translating it yields CASSERSGGGTDTQYF.

This clone was seen a few times. V gene TRBV6-1 combines with J gene TRBJ1-4, with TRBD1 matching 8 bases. V lost 3 bases and J lost 6; bases outside the gene matches: 3. The CDR3 spans 14 residues. In germline, CDR1 is MNHNS, CDR2 SASEGT. The CDR3 sequence is CASSDVDRDEKLFF. For the CDR3, the DNA is TGTGCCAGCAGTGACGTGGACAGGGATGAAAAACTGTTTTTT.